This TCR beta chain was retrieved from a study of post-analysis software for immune sequencing data. Turning to this clonotype: Its antigen remains unknown.

In germline, CDR1 is SNHLY, CDR2 FYNNEI. Trimming took 7 bases from V and 3 from J; bases not matched to a gene: 5. There are 13 residues in the CDR3. Study outcomes and limitations: Included in a set of about five TRBV segments more frequent in patients than controls were TRBV5-6, TRBV5-1 and TRBV20-1.

Unique molecular identifiers were present in the TCR beta cDNA libraries. Using its own MiXCR run on the PCR reads, TCRdb lists one record per CDR3 protein. The sample has approximately 730,000 distinct CDR3 sequences; around 45% are singletons. This clonotype was obtained from a girl aged 10-17 years with multiple sclerosis. The chain combines TRBV2 with TRBJ2-7, with 8 bases lining up with TRBD2. The sequenced sample was blood. The CDR3 spells CASMGLVSYEQYF. The CDR3 bases are TGTGCCAGCATGGGACTAGTAAGCTACGAGCAGTACTTC.